Included here is one T cell receptor (beta chain) sequence, with context. This record comes from a study of blood T cell repertoires in COVID-19. Study overall: In each case, the material was cDNA or gDNA derived from T cells, B-cell-depleted T cells, or PBMCs.

V lost 6 bases to trimming and J lost 4 bases; unmatched junction nucleotides: 5. Germline lookup yields CDR1 SGHRS and CDR2 YFSETQ. CDR3 length equals 13 residues. The method was immunoSEQ multiplex PCR; TCRdb's version includes in-frame clones alone and lacks a portion of them. The profile covers over 200,000 clones, with about four fifths appearing a single time and 4% to 5.5% taken by the ten largest. The sample consisted of peripheral blood. This chain connects TRBV5-1 to TRBJ1-2; 8 nucleotides align to TRBD1. The sequence derives from a man aged 50-59 years with active or convalescent COVID-19. CDR3 coding DNA: TGCGCCAGCAAATCCGACAGGGGCTATGGCTACACCTTC. Its translation is CASKSDRGYGYTF.